The entry below gives a single T cell receptor (beta chain) sequence along with its context. One junction end does not reproduce the germline sequence, and a read error may be involved. Germline V CDR1 and CDR2: MNHEY, SVGAGI. CDR3 length: 14 residues. Starting from roughly 540 ng of total RNA, TCR beta cDNA was produced with a primer in the constant region. ARM-PCR, slightly modified, supplied the TCR beta libraries through three nested multiplex PCR rounds. In the first two PCR rounds, TRBV1-TRBV30 forward primers were paired with a C-beta reverse primer, and each round lasted around 10 cycles. From the multiplex PCR reads, TCRdb called clonotypes with MiXCR, one entry per CDR3 protein. The sample includes more than 50,000 distinct CDR3 sequences, about 80% of them seen just once. The sample comes from a study of tumor-infiltrating lymphocytes in primary liver carcinoma. Overall study context: Among the tumors, stages were T1-T3 N0M0 and sizes roughly 4 to 10 cm.

Bulk tissue was left unsorted, and RNA and DNA were co-extracted from about 21-30 mg of it. The chain combines TRBV6-5 with TRBJ2-1; 9 bases agree with TRBD2. This clonotype was obtained from a man aged 40-55 years with primary liver carcinoma and hepatitis B virus infection. Sequenced input: liver tumor tissue from sampling region 2. Regarding subset: tumor region T2, inferior pole. CDR3 region: CVSSYIGTSREQFF. CDR3 DNA: TGTGTCAGCAGTTACATCGGGACTAGCAGGGAGCAGTTCTTC.